The sequence of this TCR beta chain was determined in a study of glioma-infiltrating T cells. Notes on the study in general: Tissue-blood divergence was below expectation in non-neoplastic patients, above in gliomas. Very few CDR3 sequences were shared between tissue and blood.

Amplification of TCR alpha and beta CDR3 regions from RNA used iRepertoire nested multiplex PCR. Each CDR3 protein gets one entry after TCRdb re-called the multiplex PCR reads with MiXCR. The sample carries over 120,000 distinct CDR3 sequences, about 39% recorded once. The CDR3 spans 12 residues. V gave up 1 base and J gave up 5 bases, with 5 bases separating them. Germline V gene lookup returns CDR1 SGHTA and CDR2 FQGNSA. This clonotype was detected only a few times. Its antigen is not known. Source material: glioma tissue, nonneoplastic brain tissue, or PBMCs (not recorded which). The TCR was taken from a human donor with low-grade glioma or glioblastoma, undergoing nonglioma brain surgery, or in good health (not recorded which). This sequence joins TRBV7-2 and TRBJ1-1; D call uncertain. The CDR3 DNA sequence: TGTGCCAGCAGCTTAGTGGCGACTGAAGCTTTCTTT. Translation gives CASSLVATEAFF.